This T cell receptor (beta chain) was recorded in a study of regulatory T cells in long-lasting Graves disease. Across the whole study: A definition of persistent Graves' disease required over 5 years of antithyroid drugs plus positive TSH receptor antibodies. Study-level results: Persistent disease exhibited a predilection for TRBV28, TRBJ1-2 and TRBJ2-5. The researchers studied only peripheral blood, not thyroid tissue.

The CDR3 is 14 amino acids. Germline assignment: CDR1 SGHTA and CDR2 FQGNSA. V was clipped by 7 bases and J by 7 bases; unmatched bases: 7. Details on this clonotype: Antigen: not known.

Sample time point: persistent/refractory GD, antithyroid drugs over 5 years with positive TRAb. The TCR library was made from RNA extracted from PBMCs. For TCR beta, libraries came from iRepertoire HTBI primers and Arm-PCR of CDR3 regions. MiXCR was run by TCRdb on the multiplex PCR reads, yielding one entry per CDR3 protein. The sample lists approximately 440,000 distinct CDR3 sequences; about a quarter were seen once. This chain uses TRBV7-2 with TRBJ2-1; 10 positions match TRBD1. The sequence was collected from a female donor with Graves disease. The material was peripheral blood mononuclear cells (PBMCs), obtained when the disease was refractory, from a patient treated with antithyroid drugs. CDR3 sequence (DNA): TGTGCCAGCACAGACAGGGGGCCTAGGAATGAGCAGTTCTTC. Its translation is CASTDRGPRNEQFF.